This TCR beta chain is drawn from a study of memory CD4+ T cells and cytomegalovirus serostatus. Study-level information: Of the healthy Belgian adults, eight or nine were CMV seropositive and 20 to 30 seronegative. General study results and limits: The CMV-associated TCR signature appears largely within the CD4+ memory repertoire.

Sequencing was performed with immunoSEQ multiplex PCR; in TCRdb, only in-frame clones are kept and a portion is missing. This sample has some 73,000 clones, with 78% found just once. Note on this clone: The antigen is not known.

This CDR3 contains 16 residues. Per germline, CDR1 MDHEN and CDR2 SYDVKM. V lost 11 bases and J lost 7, with 24 bases in between. The sort gate was single viable CD3+CD4+CD8-CD45RO+ cells for memory CD4+ T cells. Positive selection with CD4 microbeads enriched total CD4+ T cells. The V gene is TRBV28, the J gene TRBJ1-6; a weak D match, TRBD1 (6 bases). What was sequenced was memory CD4+ T cells from blood. The clonotype comes from an adult in good health and CMV-seropositive. The CDR3: CAGAEGGLSVNSPLHF. The CDR3 nucleotides read TGTGCCGGCGCGGAGGGGGGGTTAAGCGTGAATTCACCCCTCCACTTT.